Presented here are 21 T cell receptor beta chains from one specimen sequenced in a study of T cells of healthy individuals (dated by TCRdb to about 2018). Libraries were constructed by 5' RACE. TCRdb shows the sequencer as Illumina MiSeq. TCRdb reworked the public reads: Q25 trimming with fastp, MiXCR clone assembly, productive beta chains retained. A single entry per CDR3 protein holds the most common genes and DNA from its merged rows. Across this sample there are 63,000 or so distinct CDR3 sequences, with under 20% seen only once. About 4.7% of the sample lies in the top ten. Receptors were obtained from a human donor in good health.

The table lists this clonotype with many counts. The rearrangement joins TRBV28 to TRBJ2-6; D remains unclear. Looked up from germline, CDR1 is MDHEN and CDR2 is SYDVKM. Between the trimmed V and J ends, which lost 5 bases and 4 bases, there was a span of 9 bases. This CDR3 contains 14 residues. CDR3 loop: CASSTRSGANVLTF. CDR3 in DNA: TGTGCCAGCAGTACCCGCTCCGGGGCCAACGTCCTGACTTTC.

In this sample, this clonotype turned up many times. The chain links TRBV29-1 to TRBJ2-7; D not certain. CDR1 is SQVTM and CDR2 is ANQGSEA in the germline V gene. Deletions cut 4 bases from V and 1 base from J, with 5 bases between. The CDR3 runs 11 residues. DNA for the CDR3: TGCAGCGTTGGGGCTTCCTACGAGCAGTACTTC. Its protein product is CSVGASYEQYF.

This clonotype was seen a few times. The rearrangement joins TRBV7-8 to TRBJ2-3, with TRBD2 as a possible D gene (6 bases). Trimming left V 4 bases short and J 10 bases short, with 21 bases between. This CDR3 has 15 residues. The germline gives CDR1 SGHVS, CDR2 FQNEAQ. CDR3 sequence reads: CASSSLEGGFGAQYF. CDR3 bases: TGTGCCAGCAGCTCCCTGGAGGGCGGTTTCGGGGCGCAGTATTTT.

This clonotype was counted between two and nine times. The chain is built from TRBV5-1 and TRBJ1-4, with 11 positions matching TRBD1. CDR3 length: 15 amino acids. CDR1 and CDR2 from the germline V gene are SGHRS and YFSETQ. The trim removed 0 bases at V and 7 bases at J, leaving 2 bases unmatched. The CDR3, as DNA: TGCGCCAGCAGCTTGGGGACAGGGGGCGTTGAAAAACTGTTTTTT. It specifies CASSLGTGGVEKLFF.

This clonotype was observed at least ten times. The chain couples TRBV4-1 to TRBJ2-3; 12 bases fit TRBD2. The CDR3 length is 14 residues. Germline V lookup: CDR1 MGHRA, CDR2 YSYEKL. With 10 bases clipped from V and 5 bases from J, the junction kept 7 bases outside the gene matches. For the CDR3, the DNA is TGCGCCACCCGGACTAGCGGGATGGGAGATACGCAGTATTTT. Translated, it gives CATRTSGMGDTQYF.

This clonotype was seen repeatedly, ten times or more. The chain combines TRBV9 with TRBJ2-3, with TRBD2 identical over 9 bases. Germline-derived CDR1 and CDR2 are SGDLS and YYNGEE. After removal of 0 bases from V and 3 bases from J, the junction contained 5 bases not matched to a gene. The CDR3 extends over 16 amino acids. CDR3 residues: CASSVGVSGRTDTQYF. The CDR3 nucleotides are TGTGCCAGCAGCGTAGGTGTTAGCGGGAGAACAGATACGCAGTATTTT.

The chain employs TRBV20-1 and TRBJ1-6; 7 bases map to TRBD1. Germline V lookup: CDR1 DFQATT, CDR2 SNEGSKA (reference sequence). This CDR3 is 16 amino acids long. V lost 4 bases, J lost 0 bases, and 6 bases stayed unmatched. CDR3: CSAMTGFSSYNSPLHF. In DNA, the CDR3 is TGCAGTGCTATGACAGGGTTTAGCTCCTATAATTCACCCCTCCACTTT.

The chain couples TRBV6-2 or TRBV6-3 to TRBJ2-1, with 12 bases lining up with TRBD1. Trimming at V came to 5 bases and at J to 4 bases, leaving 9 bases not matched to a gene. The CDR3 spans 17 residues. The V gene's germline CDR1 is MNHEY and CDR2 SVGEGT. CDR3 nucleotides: TGTGCCAGCAGTAAACCGGGACAGGGGGCGTATTACAATGAGCAGTTCTTC. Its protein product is CASSKPGQGAYYNEQFF.

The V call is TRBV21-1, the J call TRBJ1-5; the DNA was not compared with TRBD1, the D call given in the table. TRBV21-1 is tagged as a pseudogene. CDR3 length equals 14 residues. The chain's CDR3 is CASSKVAGLQPQHF. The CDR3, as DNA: TGTGCCAGCAGCAAAGTGGCAGGGTTACAGCCCCAGCATTTT.

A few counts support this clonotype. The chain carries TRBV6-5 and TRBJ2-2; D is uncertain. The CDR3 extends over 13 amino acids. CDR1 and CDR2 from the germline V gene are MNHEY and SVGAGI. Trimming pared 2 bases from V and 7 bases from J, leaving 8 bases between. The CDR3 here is CASSYMGIGELFF. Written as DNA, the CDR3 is TGTGCCAGCAGTTACATGGGGATCGGGGAGCTGTTTTTT.

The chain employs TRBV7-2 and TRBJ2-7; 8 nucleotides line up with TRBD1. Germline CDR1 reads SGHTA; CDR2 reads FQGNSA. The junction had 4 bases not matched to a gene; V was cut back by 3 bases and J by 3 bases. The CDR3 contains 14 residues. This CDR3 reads CASSFPGQGYEQYF. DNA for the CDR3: TGTGCCAGCAGCTTCCCTGGACAGGGCTACGAGCAGTACTTC.

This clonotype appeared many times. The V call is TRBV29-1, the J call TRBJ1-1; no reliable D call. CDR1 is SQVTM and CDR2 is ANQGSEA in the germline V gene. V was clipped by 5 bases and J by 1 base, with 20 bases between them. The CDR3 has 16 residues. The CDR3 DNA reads TGCAGCGTTCTGGGGATACTGGACCCTACGAACACTGAAGCTTTCTTT. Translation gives CSVLGILDPTNTEAFF.

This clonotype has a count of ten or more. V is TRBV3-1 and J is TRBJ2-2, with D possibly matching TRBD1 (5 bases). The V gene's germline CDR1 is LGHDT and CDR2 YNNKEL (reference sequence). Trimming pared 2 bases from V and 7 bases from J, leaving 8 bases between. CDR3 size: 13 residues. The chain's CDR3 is CASSQIGVGELFF. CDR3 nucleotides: TGTGCCAGCAGCCAAATAGGGGTCGGGGAGCTGTTTTTT.

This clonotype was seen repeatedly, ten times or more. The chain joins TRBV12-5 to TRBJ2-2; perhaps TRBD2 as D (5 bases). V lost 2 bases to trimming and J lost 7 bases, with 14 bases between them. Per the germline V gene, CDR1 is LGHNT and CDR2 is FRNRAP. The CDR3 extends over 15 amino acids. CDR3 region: CASGLFLASGGELFF. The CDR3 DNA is TGTGCTAGTGGTTTGTTCCTAGCTTCGGGCGGGGAGCTGTTTTTT.

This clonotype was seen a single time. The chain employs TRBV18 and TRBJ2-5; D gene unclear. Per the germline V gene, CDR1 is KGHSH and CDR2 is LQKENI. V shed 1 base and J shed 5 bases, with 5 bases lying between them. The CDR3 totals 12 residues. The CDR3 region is CASSPLRETQYF. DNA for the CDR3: TGTGCCAGCTCACCACTCCGTGAGACCCAGTACTTC.

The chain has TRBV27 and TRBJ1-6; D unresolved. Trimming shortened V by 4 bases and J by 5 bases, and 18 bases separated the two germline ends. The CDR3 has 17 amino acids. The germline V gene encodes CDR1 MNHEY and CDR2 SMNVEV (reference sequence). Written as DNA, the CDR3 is TGTGCCAGCAGTTCAATTGCAGACAAATGGAATAATTCACCCCTCCACTTT. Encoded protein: CASSSIADKWNNSPLHF.

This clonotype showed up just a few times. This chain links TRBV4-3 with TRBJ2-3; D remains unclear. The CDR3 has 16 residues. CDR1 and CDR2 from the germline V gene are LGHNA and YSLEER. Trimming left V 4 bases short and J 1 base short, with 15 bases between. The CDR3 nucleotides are TGCGCCAGCAGCCCAAGCGAAGTCTGGCGCACAGATACGCAGTATTTT. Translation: CASSPSEVWRTDTQYF.

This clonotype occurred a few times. Written as DNA, the CDR3 is TGTGCCAGTAGTCCCATGGCGGGAGAACTGGAGACCCAGTACTTC. This encodes CASSPMAGELETQYF. This chain links TRBV19 with TRBJ2-5, with 7 bases lining up with TRBD2. Germline V CDR1 and CDR2: LNHDA, SQIVND (reference sequence). V lost 5 bases, J lost 5 bases, and 11 bases stayed unmatched. CDR3 length equals 15 residues.

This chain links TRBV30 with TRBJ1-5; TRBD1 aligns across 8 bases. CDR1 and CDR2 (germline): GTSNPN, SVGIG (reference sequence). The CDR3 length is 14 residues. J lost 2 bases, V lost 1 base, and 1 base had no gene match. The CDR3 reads CAWSATGGNQPQHF. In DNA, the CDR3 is TGTGCCTGGAGTGCGACAGGGGGCAATCAGCCCCAGCATTTT.

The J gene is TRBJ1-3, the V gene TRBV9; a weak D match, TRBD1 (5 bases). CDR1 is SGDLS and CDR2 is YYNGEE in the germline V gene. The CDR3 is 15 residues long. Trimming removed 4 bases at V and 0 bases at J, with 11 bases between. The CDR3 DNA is TGTGCCAGCAGCTCACGTCAGGGCTCTGGAAACACCATATATTTT. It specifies CASSSRQGSGNTIYF.

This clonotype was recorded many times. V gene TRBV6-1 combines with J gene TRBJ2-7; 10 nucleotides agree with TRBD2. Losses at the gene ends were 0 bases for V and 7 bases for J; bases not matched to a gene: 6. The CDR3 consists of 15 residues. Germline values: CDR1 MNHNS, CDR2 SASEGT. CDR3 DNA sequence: TGTGCCAGCAGTGAAGCGCGAGCGGGAGGGCCGGAGCAGTACTTC. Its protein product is CASSEARAGGPEQYF.